Listed here is a single T cell receptor beta chain. Its specificity is not known. Germline V gene data show CDR1 as SGHDT and CDR2 as YYEEEE. Trimming removed 8 bases at V and 8 bases at J, with 19 bases between. The CDR3 loop spans 14 amino acids. Only in-frame clones appear in the TCRdb table, and some are missing; sequencing was by immunoSEQ multiplex PCR. The repertoire has under 75,000 clones, 84% of them found once; the top ten carry around 0.77%. The data were obtained in a study of OX40 agonist ivuxolimab in advanced cancers. The wider study: Patients receiving dose escalation had hepatocellular carcinoma, melanoma, renal cell or head and neck cancer. Having had anti-PD-1, anti-PD-L1 or anti-CTLA-4 therapy before was allowed, and more than 35% had some.

Findings of the study overall: Clones of CD4+ and CD8+ blood T cells grew by week 6 at doses of 0.1 to 3.0 mg/kg. Expanded clones tended on average to be more numerous among CD8+ T cells than CD4+.

This clonotype was obtained from an adult with an advanced solid tumor such as melanoma, head and neck, liver or kidney cancer. The sample here was CD4+ or CD8+ T cells sorted from blood, taken in a trial of the OX40 agonist ivuxolimab. This rearrangement joins TRBV5-6 to TRBJ1-4, with D possibly TRBD1 on 5 matching bases. In DNA, the CDR3 is TGTGCCAGTCATCGAGGGGCGAGAGAGGAAAAACTGTTTTTT. It yields the protein CASHRGAREEKLFF.